This T cell receptor (beta chain) comes out of a study of blood T cell repertoires in COVID-19. Study-level background: COVID-19 samples from acute and convalescent phases originated in the United States, Italy and Spain. PBMCs, B-cell-depleted T cells, or T cells were the source of the cDNA or gDNA that made up the material.

TCRdb keeps only in-frame clones here, not all; method: immunoSEQ multiplex PCR. The sample contains around 250,000 clones, approximately 87% of which appear only once. V lost 4 bases and J 2 bases, leaving 11 bases between the germline ends. The CDR3 sequence is 14 residues long. CDR1 and CDR2 (germline): SGHRS, YFSETQ. This chain uses TRBV5-1 with TRBJ2-3; D may be TRBD2 (6 bases). The receptor's source is a man between 60 and 75 years old with acute or convalescent COVID-19. What was sequenced was peripheral blood. The CDR3 reads CASSRGLSTDTQYF. The CDR3 DNA reads as TGCGCCAGCAGCCGGGGACTTTCCACAGATACGCAGTATTTT.